Listed below are T cell receptor beta chains from one sample, sequenced in a study of T cells in Graves' hyperthyroidism and ophthalmopathy. TCRdb called the multiplex PCR reads again in MiXCR, with one record for every CDR3 protein. Of 300,000 to 450,000 distinct CDR3 sequences listed, more than 11% are singletons. Sequencing was done on a sample of blood. These receptor sequences come from a woman aged 60-75 years with Graves' hyperthyroidism. The CDR3 runs from the conserved cysteine through the conserved F or W. Fields, in order: D gene, clone size, V gene, J gene, CDR3 protein, CDR3 DNA. The D gene is left open where the match is weak. Some rows mark clone size as missing; the rest say once, few, many or name a class of expanded clone.

d_gene: TRBD2
abundance: -
v_gene: TRBV6-1
j_gene: TRBJ2-2
CDR3aa: CASRRLAGSGTGELFF
CDR3nt: TGTGCCAGCAGGCGACTAGCGGGTTCGGGTACCGGGGAGCTGTTTTTT

d_gene: -
abundance: -
v_gene: TRBV6-5
j_gene: TRBJ1-4
CDR3aa: CASSYLGRTNEKLFF
CDR3nt: TGTGCCAGCAGTTACTTGGGGCGGACTAATGAAAAACTGTTTTTT

d_gene: TRBD1
abundance: -
v_gene: TRBV28
j_gene: TRBJ2-2
CDR3aa: CASSFGQGYTGELFF
CDR3nt: TGTGCCAGCAGTTTTGGACAGGGGTACACCGGGGAGCTGTTTTTT

d_gene: -
abundance: few
v_gene: TRBV28
j_gene: TRBJ1-5
CDR3aa: CASSFDLNQPQHF
CDR3nt: TGTGCCAGCAGTTTTGACCTCAATCAGCCCCAGCATTTT

d_gene: -
abundance: many
v_gene: TRBV27
j_gene: TRBJ2-2
CDR3aa: CASRGSGYTGELFF
CDR3nt: TGTGCCAGCAGAGGTAGCGGTTACACCGGGGAGCTGTTTTTT

d_gene: -
abundance: many
v_gene: TRBV29-1
j_gene: TRBJ1-1
CDR3aa: CSVELNMNTEAFF
CDR3nt: TGCAGCGTTGAGCTGAATATGAACACTGAAGCTTTCTTT

d_gene: -
abundance: many
v_gene: TRBV3-1
j_gene: TRBJ2-4
CDR3aa: CASSPLGVLNIQYF
CDR3nt: TGTGCCAGCAGCCCATTGGGGGTATTGAACATTCAGTACTTC

d_gene: -
abundance: few
v_gene: TRBV20-1
j_gene: TRBJ1-3
CDR3aa: CSASASAGLSGNTIYF
CDR3nt: TGCAGTGCTTCAGCATCGGCGGGGCTCTCTGGAAACACCATATATTTT

d_gene: TRBD1
abundance: -
v_gene: TRBV4-2
j_gene: TRBJ2-1
CDR3aa: CASSQRQGAGYNEQFF
CDR3nt: TGTGCCAGCAGCCAAAGACAGGGGGCCGGCTACAATGAGCAGTTCTTC

d_gene: TRBD2
abundance: many
v_gene: TRBV5-1
j_gene: TRBJ2-3
CDR3aa: CASQRGASTDTQYF
CDR3nt: TGCGCCAGCCAGCGGGGTGCTAGCACAGATACGCAGTATTTT

d_gene: TRBD1
abundance: many
v_gene: TRBV18
j_gene: TRBJ1-1
CDR3aa: CASLPDREGTEAFF
CDR3nt: TGTGCCAGCTTACCCGACAGGGAGGGCACTGAAGCTTTCTTT

d_gene: -
abundance: many
v_gene: TRBV30
j_gene: TRBJ2-3
CDR3aa: CAWSVPVTGFTDTQYF
CDR3nt: TGTGCCTGGAGTGTACCCGTGACTGGGTTCACAGATACGCAGTATTTT

d_gene: -
abundance: -
v_gene: TRBV29-1
j_gene: TRBJ2-5
CDR3aa: CSVELGEVETQYF
CDR3nt: TGCAGCGTGGAGTTGGGGGAGGTAGAGACCCAGTACTTC

d_gene: TRBD2
abundance: many
v_gene: TRBV3-1
j_gene: TRBJ2-7
CDR3aa: CASSQASGRYYEQYF
CDR3nt: TGTGCCAGCAGCCAAGCTAGCGGGAGGTACTACGAGCAGTACTTC

d_gene: -
abundance: many
v_gene: TRBV2
j_gene: TRBJ2-3
CDR3aa: CASNFLTNTDTQYF
CDR3nt: TGTGCCAGCAACTTTCTCACCAACACAGATACGCAGTATTTT

d_gene: -
abundance: many
v_gene: TRBV7-8
j_gene: TRBJ2-7
CDR3aa: CASSLGTGPAYEQYF
CDR3nt: TGTGCCAGCAGCTTAGGGACGGGACCAGCCTACGAGCAGTACTTC

d_gene: -
abundance: -
v_gene: TRBV19
j_gene: TRBJ1-5
CDR3aa: CASSRGRENQPQHF
CDR3nt: TGTGCCAGTAGTAGGGGAAGAGAGAATCAGCCCCAGCATTTT

d_gene: -
abundance: many
v_gene: TRBV12-5
j_gene: TRBJ1-1
CDR3aa: CASGSSVVTEAFF
CDR3nt: TGTGCTAGTGGTTCCTCTGTGGTCACTGAAGCTTTCTTT

d_gene: -
abundance: many
v_gene: TRBV2
j_gene: TRBJ1-6
CDR3aa: CATSLQGQGYNSPLHF
CDR3nt: TGTGCCACCTCTCTCCAAGGGCAGGGCTATAATTCACCCCTCCACTTT

d_gene: -
abundance: many
v_gene: TRBV2
j_gene: TRBJ2-5
CDR3aa: CASSEQVGETQYF
CDR3nt: TGTGCCAGCAGTGAGCAAGTGGGGGAGACCCAGTACTTC